The 22 T cell receptor beta chains presented below share a single source sample, sequenced in a study of T cells in Graves' hyperthyroidism and ophthalmopathy. TCR beta CDR3 regions were amplified from RNA. Initially, a first-round RT-PCR of the TCR CDR3 employed the HTBI primer set. TCRdb re-called the multiplex PCR reads through MiXCR, storing one row per CDR3 protein. The repertoire holds some 580,000 distinct CDR3 sequences, with around 16% as singletons. The sample comprised blood. Source of these receptors: a woman aged 40 to 50 with Graves' ophthalmopathy.

This clonotype was recorded a few times. The chain combines TRBV19 with TRBJ1-3; 8 nucleotides align to TRBD1. V gave up 6 bases and J gave up 0 bases; unmatched junction bases: 7. Germline values: CDR1 LNHDA, CDR2 SQIVND (reference sequence). This CDR3 region has 16 residues. CDR3 sequence reads: CASSSRQGNSGNTIYF. In DNA form, the CDR3 reads TGTGCCAGTAGCTCAAGACAGGGGAACTCTGGAAACACCATATATTTT. Based on the CDR3 plus reference TRBV19 and TRBJ1-3, the full variable domain is DGGITQSPKYLFRKEGQNVTLSCEQNLNHDAMYWYRQDPGQGLRLIYYSQIVNDFQKGDIAEGYSVSREKKESFPLTVTSAQKNPTAFYLCASSSRQGNSGNTIYFGEGSWLTVV.

The rearrangement uses TRBV7-3 and TRBJ2-1; possible D gene TRBD2, 6 bases. V shed 5 bases and J shed 3 bases, with 14 bases lying between them. The CDR3 consists of 15 residues. Germline values: CDR1 SGHTA, CDR2 FQGTGA. The CDR3 nucleotides are TGTGCCAGCAGCAAAGGCGGGCGGGACTACAATGAGCAGTTCTTC. Translating gives CASSKGGRDYNEQFF.

This clonotype has at least ten counts. CDR3 sequence (DNA): TGTGCCAGCAGTTACTCGGCGGAGAACTCTGGAAACACCATATATTTT. Residues: CASSYSAENSGNTIYF. This chain links TRBV6-2 or TRBV6-3 with TRBJ1-3; D unresolved. Germline values: CDR1 MNHEY, CDR2 SVGEGT. Deletions cut 0 bases from V and 0 bases from J, with 9 bases between. This CDR3 region has 16 residues.

The chain links TRBV29-1 to TRBJ1-2, with 9 bases fitting TRBD1. The CDR3 spans 15 residues. The ends lost 2 bases at V and 1 base at J; junction bases unmatched: 5. The germline V gene encodes CDR1 SQVTM and CDR2 ANQGSEA. This CDR3 reads CSVETPTGGNYGYTF. The CDR3 bases are TGCAGCGTTGAAACCCCGACAGGGGGTAACTATGGCTACACCTTC.

This clonotype appeared a few times. This chain links TRBV20-1 with TRBJ2-5; 11 bases are a match to TRBD1. The CDR3 length is 16 residues. Germline V lookup: CDR1 DFQATT, CDR2 SNEGSKA (reference sequence). The ends lost 6 bases at V and 4 bases at J; junction bases unmatched: 13. CDR3 sequence reads: CSADGRGTGGIETQYF. The DNA of the CDR3 is TGCAGTGCGGATGGACGAGGGACAGGGGGAATAGAGACCCAGTACTTC.

This clonotype was detected many times. This rearrangement joins TRBV5-1 to TRBJ1-2, with D hard to call. The CDR3 sequence is 15 residues long. Per the germline V gene, CDR1 is SGHRS and CDR2 is YFSETQ. The V and J ends lost 0 bases and 3 bases respectively, with 12 bases between them. The CDR3 loop reads CASSLDGAGDYGYTF. CDR3 DNA sequence: TGCGCCAGCAGCTTGGATGGCGCCGGGGACTATGGCTACACCTTC.

This clonotype turned up a few times. The chain joins TRBV12-3 or TRBV12-4 to TRBJ1-2; D may be TRBD1 (5 bases). This CDR3 region has 13 residues. The V and J ends lost 6 bases and 2 bases respectively, with 10 bases between them. This chain's CDR3 is CASRGGGNYGYTF. The CDR3 bases are TGTGCCAGCAGGGGGGGGGGGAACTATGGCTACACCTTC.

This clonotype was seen many times. The rearrangement links TRBV3-1 to TRBJ1-2; a weak D match, TRBD1 (6 bases). Trimming took 0 bases from V and 13 from J, leaving 15 bases between them. Germline CDR1 and CDR2: LGHDT and YNNKEL (reference sequence). CDR3 length equals 13 residues. CDR3 residues: CASSQELGHRATF. The CDR3 nucleotides are TGTGCCAGCAGCCAAGAGCTGGGCCACAGGGCCACCTTC.

Notes on this clonotype: A clone one base away is much larger, so this may be a read error. The chain combines TRBV28 with TRBJ2-7; 7 bases match TRBD2. The ends lost 11 bases at V and 5 bases at J; junction bases unmatched: 12. CDR3 length: 13 residues. The germline CDR1 and CDR2 sequences are MDHEN and SYDVKM. The CDR3 DNA reads as TGTGCCCGCATAACGGGAGGTATAAACGAGCAGTACTTC. Its protein is CARITGGINEQYF.

This clonotype was seen repeatedly, ten times or more. V usage is TRBV5-1 and J usage is TRBJ1-2; no clear D gene. V lost 0 bases and J 1 base, leaving 7 bases between the germline ends. The CDR3 runs 14 residues. Germline V lookup: CDR1 SGHRS, CDR2 YFSETQ. The CDR3 DNA reads as TGCGCCAGCAGCTTGGAGGACCGTAACTATGGCTACACCTTC. Translating gives CASSLEDRNYGYTF.

This clonotype occurred many times. This sequence joins TRBV27 and TRBJ1-1; no clear D gene. This CDR3 region has 15 residues. Trimming cost V 0 bases and J 0 bases, with 8 bases left between them. In germline, CDR1 is MNHEY, CDR2 SMNVEV (reference sequence). CDR3 sequence: CASSLSPNLNTEAFF. The CDR3, as DNA: TGTGCCAGCAGTTTATCTCCGAATTTGAACACTGAAGCTTTCTTT.

This clonotype was seen a handful of times. The genes are TRBV12-3 or TRBV12-4 and TRBJ1-3, with D unclear. Trimming cost V 3 bases and J 4 bases, with 7 bases left between them. The CDR3 is 13 residues long. In DNA form, the CDR3 reads TGTGCCAGCAGTTTGGTCCTGGGAAACACCATATATTTT. This gives the protein CASSLVLGNTIYF.

This clonotype was recorded many times. The chain carries TRBV12-3 or TRBV12-4 and TRBJ2-1; 11 nucleotides match TRBD2. The length of the CDR3 is 16 residues. Losses at the gene ends were 8 bases for V and 6 bases for J; bases not matched to a gene: 12. In nucleotides, the CDR3 is TGTGCCAGCCAGGGACTAGCGGAAGGGAGGTTCAATGAGCAGTTCTTC. This encodes CASQGLAEGRFNEQFF.

This clonotype has a handful of counts. The J gene is TRBJ1-4, the V gene TRBV3-1; D is unclear. CDR1 is LGHDT and CDR2 is YNNKEL in the germline V gene (reference sequence). CDR3 size: 15 residues. Trimming removed 3 bases at V and 4 bases at J, with 12 bases between. The CDR3 nucleotides read TGTGCCAGCAGCCAGTGGATGGAGCTTAATGAAAAACTGTTTTTT. Its protein product is CASSQWMELNEKLFF.

The table lists this clonotype with many counts. This sequence joins TRBV12-3 or TRBV12-4 and TRBJ2-5; 9 bases align to TRBD2. The ends lost 4 bases at V and 5 bases at J; junction bases unmatched: 5. The CDR3 is 14 amino acids. CDR3 sequence reads: CASSSRGGVETQYF. DNA for the CDR3: TGTGCCAGCAGTTCCCGCGGGGGGGTGGAGACCCAGTACTTC.

This clonotype occurred a few times. The chain combines TRBV7-9 with TRBJ2-5; unclear D gene. Trimming stripped 4 bases from V and 5 bases from J, with 8 bases between. From germline, CDR1 is SEHNR and CDR2 FQNEAQ (reference sequence). The CDR3 contains 12 residues. CDR3 sequence (DNA): TGTGCCAGCAGCTCTATAATTGAGACCCAGTACTTC. Amino acids: CASSSIIETQYF.

V is TRBV24-1 and J is TRBJ1-1; 7 bases fit TRBD1. This CDR3 has 16 residues. With 2 bases clipped from V and 1 base from J, the junction kept 6 bases outside the gene matches. Per the germline V gene, CDR1 is KGHDR and CDR2 is SFDVKD. The DNA of the CDR3 is TGTGCCACCAGTGATTCCCAGGGGGGGTGGAACACTGAAGCTTTCTTT. Its translation: CATSDSQGGWNTEAFF.

Only a few counts were recorded for this clonotype. The rearrangement uses TRBV10-3 and TRBJ2-1; TRBD2 matches at 10 bases. CDR3 length: 16 residues. Germline trimming cut 9 bases from V and 10 bases from J; bases unmatched to any gene: 18. Looked up from germline, CDR1 is ENHRY and CDR2 is SYGVKD. The CDR3 protein is CAIKESGRANLGEQFF. The CDR3 region has the DNA TGTGCCATAAAGGAAAGCGGGAGGGCCAATCTAGGGGAGCAGTTCTTC.

CDR3 DNA sequence: TGTGCCAGCAGTTTAGAGGCGGGTTATGAGCAGTTCTTC. Translation gives CASSLEAGYEQFF. V usage is TRBV27 and J usage is TRBJ2-1; D might be TRBD2 (5 bases). V was clipped by 2 bases and J by 8 bases, with 10 bases between them. CDR1 and CDR2 from the germline V gene are MNHEY and SMNVEV (reference sequence). The CDR3 extends over 13 amino acids.

The chain employs TRBV18 and TRBJ2-3; 12 bases fit TRBD2. The CDR3 is 16 residues long. Germline V gives CDR1 KGHSH, CDR2 LQKENI. With 1 base clipped from V and 3 bases from J, the junction kept 2 bases outside the gene matches. For the CDR3, the DNA is TGTGCCAGCTCACCACGGACTAGCGGGGTGACAGATACGCAGTATTTT. This sequence encodes CASSPRTSGVTDTQYF.

This clonotype has ten or more counts. The chain joins TRBV6-1 to TRBJ2-5; 10 bases align to TRBD2. CDR3 length equals 15 residues. With 5 bases clipped from V and 3 bases from J, the junction kept 6 bases outside the gene matches. CDR1 and CDR2 from the germline V gene are MNHNS and SASEGT. CDR3 coding DNA: TGTGCCAGCAGTTCCCTTCTAGCGGGGGAAGAGACCCAGTACTTC. Protein sequence: CASSSLLAGEETQYF.

This clonotype was seen repeatedly, ten times or more. The chain employs TRBV7-9 and TRBJ2-7, with 13 nucleotides matching TRBD2. Germline CDR1 is SEHNR and CDR2 is FQNEAQ (reference sequence). The V segment lost 5 bases and the J segment 7 bases; nucleotides outside the gene matches: 8. This CDR3 contains 15 residues. CDR3 coding DNA: TGTGCCAGCAGCACAGCGACTAGCGGGAGGAAGGAGCAGTACTTC. This gives the protein CASSTATSGRKEQYF.